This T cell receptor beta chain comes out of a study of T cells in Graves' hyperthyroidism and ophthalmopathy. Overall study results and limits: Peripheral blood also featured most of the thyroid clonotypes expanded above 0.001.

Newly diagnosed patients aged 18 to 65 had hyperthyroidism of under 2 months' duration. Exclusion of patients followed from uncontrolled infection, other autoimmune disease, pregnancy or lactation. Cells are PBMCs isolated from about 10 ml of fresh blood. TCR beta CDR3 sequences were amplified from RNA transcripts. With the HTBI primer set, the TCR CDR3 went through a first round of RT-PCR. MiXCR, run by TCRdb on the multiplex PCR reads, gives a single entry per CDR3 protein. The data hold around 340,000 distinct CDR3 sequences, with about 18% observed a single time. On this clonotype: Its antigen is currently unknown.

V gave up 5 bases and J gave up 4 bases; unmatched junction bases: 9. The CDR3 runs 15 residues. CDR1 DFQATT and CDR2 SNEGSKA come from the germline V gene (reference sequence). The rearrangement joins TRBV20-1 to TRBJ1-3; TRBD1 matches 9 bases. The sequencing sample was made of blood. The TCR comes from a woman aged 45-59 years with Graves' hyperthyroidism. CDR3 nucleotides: TGCAGTGCTGCGGAAGGGACAGGGCTGGGAAACACCATATATTTT. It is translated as CSAAEGTGLGNTIYF.